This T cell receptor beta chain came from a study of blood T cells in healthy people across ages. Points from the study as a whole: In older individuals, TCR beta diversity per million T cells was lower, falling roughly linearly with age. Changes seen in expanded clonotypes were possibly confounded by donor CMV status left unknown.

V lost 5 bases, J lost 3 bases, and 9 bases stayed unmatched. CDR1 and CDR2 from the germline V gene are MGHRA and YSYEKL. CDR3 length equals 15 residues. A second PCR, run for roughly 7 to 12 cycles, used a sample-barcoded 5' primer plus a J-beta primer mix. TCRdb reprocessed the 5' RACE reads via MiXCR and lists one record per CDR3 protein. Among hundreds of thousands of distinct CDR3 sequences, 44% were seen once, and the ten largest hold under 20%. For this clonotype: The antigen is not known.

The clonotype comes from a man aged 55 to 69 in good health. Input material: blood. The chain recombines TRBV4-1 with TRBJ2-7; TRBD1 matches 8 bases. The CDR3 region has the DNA TGCGCCAGCAGCAGTTTTCAGGGGGCGAACTACGAGCAGTACTTC. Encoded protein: CASSSFQGANYEQYF.